Reported below is one T cell receptor (beta chain). Methods used by the authors: Researchers report that nucleated cell counts were estimated from reference gene primer amplification. Sequenced by immunoSEQ multiplex PCR; TCRdb stores in-frame clones only, minus some. V and J calls and clone size are those listed in that table; D and trimming were worked out from the DNA. The profile shows approximately 190,000 clones, approximately 90% of them singletons. Trimming cost V 5 bases and J 4 bases; bases outside gene matches: 14. The CDR3 runs to 18 residues. The germline V gene encodes CDR1 SGHAT and CDR2 FQNNGV. This sample was included in a study of blood T cell repertoires in COVID-19. Study in general: Samples taken during acute and convalescent COVID-19 were collected in the United States, Italy and Spain.

The sequenced sample was peripheral blood. This TCR was sampled from a man in his fifties or sixties with acute or convalescent COVID-19. The J gene is TRBJ2-1, the V gene TRBV11-2, with 10 bases matching TRBD2. The CDR3 nucleotides read TGTGCCAGCAGCCCAGGGGGGATTAGCGGGGGGACATACAATGAGCAGTTCTTC. It translates to CASSPGGISGGTYNEQFF.